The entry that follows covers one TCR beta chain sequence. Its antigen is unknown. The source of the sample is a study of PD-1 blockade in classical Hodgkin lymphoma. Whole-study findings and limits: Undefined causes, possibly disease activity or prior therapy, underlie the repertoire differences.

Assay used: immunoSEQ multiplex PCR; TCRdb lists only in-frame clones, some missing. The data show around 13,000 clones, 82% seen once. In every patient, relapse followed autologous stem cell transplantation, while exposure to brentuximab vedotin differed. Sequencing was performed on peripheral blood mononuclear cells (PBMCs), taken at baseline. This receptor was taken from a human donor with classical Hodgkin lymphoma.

CDR3 sequence reads: CASSQGWRGGHETQYF. CDR3 in DNA: TGCGCCAGCAGCCAAGGATGGAGGGGGGGCCACGAGACCCAGTACTTC. The gene calls are TRBV4-3 and TRBJ2-5; tentatively, D is TRBD2 (7 bases). The CDR3 contains 16 residues. V was trimmed by 1 base and J by 5 bases, leaving 17 bases between them. CDR1 is LGHNA and CDR2 is YSLEER in the germline V gene.